Presented here are 16 T cell receptor beta chains from one specimen sequenced in a study of T cell responses to AZD1222 COVID-19 vaccine. Some clones are missing from TCRdb's copy, which holds only in-frame ones; the method was immunoSEQ multiplex PCR. The sample has roughly 150,000 clones, about 91% seen once; the top ten hold about 4.2%. Sequencing was performed on peripheral blood, taken on day 0 of AZD1222 vaccination. The origin of the receptors is an adult in good health.

The genes are TRBV30 and TRBJ1-6; D is ambiguous. The CDR3 extends over 14 amino acids. V lost 1 base, J lost 7 bases, and 11 bases lay in between. The germline gives CDR1 GTSNPN, CDR2 SVGIG (reference sequence). CDR3 amino acids: CAWSESAHNSPLHF. The CDR3 bases are TGTGCCTGGAGTGAGTCAGCTCACAATTCACCCCTCCACTTT.

The rearrangement uses TRBV14 and TRBJ1-3; possible D gene TRBD1, 6 bases. Germline V CDR1 and CDR2: SGHDN, FVKESK. CDR3 length: 18 residues. Trimming took off 3 bases at V and 4 bases at J, with 22 bases between the two ends. The CDR3 coding sequence is TGTGCCAGCAGCCAGGGTTGGGACACCCTCCTTCGGGGAAACACCATATATTTT. It codes for CASSQGWDTLLRGNTIYF.

The chain carries TRBV3-1 (or the pseudogene TRBV3-2) and TRBJ2-7; the match to TRBD2 covers 14 bases. Unmatched junction bases numbered 4, after V lost 4 bases and J lost 5 bases. The CDR3 sequence is 15 residues long. Germline values: CDR1 LGHDT, CDR2 YNNKEL (reference sequence). The CDR3 loop is CASSRGLAGEHEQYF. The CDR3 DNA reads TGTGCCAGCAGCCGGGGACTAGCGGGAGAACACGAGCAGTACTTC.

The V gene is TRBV6-1, the J gene TRBJ1-2; D remains unclear. The V end was cut by 2 bases, the J end by 4 bases, with 14 bases between. Germline assignment: CDR1 MNHNS and CDR2 SASEGT. The CDR3 has 15 amino acids. The CDR3 sequence: CASSERAGGGYGYTF. The CDR3 coding sequence is TGTGCCAGCAGTGAAAGGGCAGGCGGCGGCTATGGCTACACCTTC.

This clone was detected only once. The chain recombines TRBV3-1 (or the pseudogene TRBV3-2) with TRBJ1-3; the D is unclear. Trimming removed 9 bases at V and 0 bases at J, with 6 bases between. The CDR3 contains 12 residues. Germline CDR1 LGHDT, CDR2 YNNKEL (reference sequence). CDR3 nucleotides: TGTGCCAGTGGGAGCTCTGGAAACACCATATATTTT. This translates into CASGSSGNTIYF.

The rearrangement uses TRBV18 and TRBJ1-4; D uncertain. The CDR3 contains 13 residues. Germline V lookup: CDR1 KGHSH, CDR2 LQKENI. Trimming took off 2 bases at V and 6 bases at J, with 7 bases between the two ends. CDR3 residues: CASSPSEYEKLFF. Here the CDR3 DNA reads TGTGCCAGCTCACCATCTGAATATGAAAAACTGTTTTTT.

The chain is built from TRBV18 and TRBJ2-1; 7 bases are shared with TRBD1. The CDR3 is made up of 15 amino acids. Losses at the gene ends were 3 bases for V and 1 base for J; bases not matched to a gene: 3. Germline lookup yields CDR1 KGHSH and CDR2 LQKENI. As DNA, the CDR3 is TGTGCCAGCTCACCCGGACAGGCGTCCTACAATGAGCAGTTCTTC. This gives the protein CASSPGQASYNEQFF.

This rearrangement joins TRBV18 to TRBJ1-3; D unresolved. The germline V gene has CDR1 KGHSH and CDR2 LQKENI. V was clipped by 1 base and J by 1 base, with 5 bases between them. This CDR3 is built from 14 residues. DNA of the CDR3: TGTGCCAGCTCACCACAGGCTTCTGGAAACACCATATATTTT. The encoded protein is CASSPQASGNTIYF.

The V and J genes are TRBV7-9 and TRBJ2-1; 8 positions agree with TRBD2. V lost 1 base, J lost 9 bases, and 11 bases stayed unmatched. Germline V gene lookup returns CDR1 SEHNR and CDR2 FQNEAQ (reference sequence). The CDR3 extends over 16 amino acids. The CDR3 loop reads CASSLVGARAGGEQFF. The CDR3 region has the DNA TGTGCCAGCAGCTTAGTCGGAGCGAGGGCGGGGGGTGAGCAGTTCTTC.

This rearrangement joins TRBV28 to TRBJ2-5; D is perhaps TRBD1 or TRBD2 (7 bases each). Trimming removed 6 bases from V and 7 bases from J, with 18 bases in between. CDR1 and CDR2 from the germline V gene are MDHEN and SYDVKM. This CDR3 comprises 14 residues. CDR3 DNA: TGTGCCAGCAGCTCAGGGGGGGCCCGGGGGACCCAGTACTTC. Amino acids: CASSSGGARGTQYF.

The rearrangement links TRBV5-8 to TRBJ2-3; 8 nucleotides line up with TRBD1. The germline gives CDR1 SGHTS, CDR2 YDEGEE. This CDR3 is 15 amino acids long. The V segment lost 2 bases and the J segment 4 bases; nucleotides outside the gene matches: 6. The CDR3 spells CASSFRSGGPDTQYF. In DNA form, the CDR3 reads TGTGCCAGCAGCTTTCGATCAGGGGGCCCAGATACGCAGTATTTT.

The CDR3 region has the DNA TGTGCCAGTAGTATGCCGTCGACCGGACAGGGCAGCACCGGGGAGCTGTTTTTT. As protein: CASSMPSTGQGSTGELFF. The chain carries TRBV19 and TRBJ2-2, with 8 bases fitting TRBD1. Trimming at V came to 3 bases and at J to 4 bases, leaving 13 bases not matched to a gene. CDR1 and CDR2 (germline): LNHDA, SQIVND (reference sequence). The CDR3 covers 18 residues.

The chain recombines TRBV6-1 with TRBJ1-4; no clear D gene. Germline V gives CDR1 MNHNS, CDR2 SASEGT. The CDR3 extends over 11 amino acids. V was cut by 3 bases and J by 10 bases, with 6 bases left in between. The CDR3 DNA follows: TGTGCCAGCAGTGAGGGATCAAAACTGTTTTTT. This gives the protein CASSEGSKLFF.

The chain is built from TRBV28 and TRBJ2-3; D not certain. The germline gives CDR1 MDHEN, CDR2 SYDVKM. V dropped 5 bases and J dropped 6 bases, with 9 bases sitting between them. The CDR3 consists of 12 residues. The CDR3 reads CASSLWRDTQYF. The CDR3 DNA is TGTGCCAGCAGTCTCTGGCGGGATACGCAGTATTTT. Drawing the rest from reference TRBV28 and TRBJ2-3, the complete variable domain is DVKVTQSSRYLVKRTGEKVFLECVQDMDHENMFWYRQDPGLGLRLIYFSYDVKMKEKGDIPEGYSVSREKKERFSLILESASTNQTSMYLCASSLWRDTQYFGPGTRLTVL.

The chain uses TRBV7-9 and TRBJ2-1; TRBD2 matches at 12 bases. The V gene's germline CDR1 is SEHNR and CDR2 FQNEAQ (reference sequence). The junction had 8 bases not matched to a gene; V was cut back by 5 bases and J by 0 bases. This CDR3 has 18 residues. The CDR3: CASSPTSGGRLSYNEQFF. CDR3 DNA: TGTGCCAGCAGCCCGACTAGCGGGGGTCGCCTCTCCTACAATGAGCAGTTCTTC.

J is TRBJ2-3 and V is TRBV5-1, with D tentatively TRBD2 (6 bases). CDR3 size: 15 residues. Germline loops: CDR1 SGHRS, CDR2 YFSETQ. Trimming left V 0 bases short and J 5 bases short, with 13 bases between. The CDR3 DNA follows: TGCGCCAGCAGCTTGGCGGCGGGGACGGGAGATACGCAGTATTTT. Translating it yields CASSLAAGTGDTQYF.